This T cell receptor (beta chain) was identified in a study of shared clonotypes between healthy human individuals (dated by TCRdb to about 2020). The study in broad terms: Three men and a couple of women, aged 18 to 49 years, made up the cohort. The study deeply sequenced blood TCR repertoires of about 5 healthy adults to estimate repertoire size and the extent of clonotype sharing between individuals. Different laboratories and diverse techniques were used to prepare libraries and sequence TCR repertoires, to increase sequencing depth and limit assay-specific biases. Between about 0.85 and 9.5 billion PBMCs per donor were obtained by leukapheresis. Study-level results and caveats: Pairwise subsampling led to the expectation that sequencing depth would affect the degree of clonotype sharing among donors. Sampling was limited to blood, and TCR repertoires in tissue likely differ from TCR repertoires in blood. The genetic and exposure-history diversity represented was limited by the small number of donors.

TCR CDR3 regions were amplified from genomic DNA by multiplex PCR using the deep immunoSEQ assay. Extracted genomic DNA from each cell subset was distributed evenly across all wells of several immunoSEQ 96-well plates, and each plate was treated as a replicate. For unsorted PBMC, each replicate PCR was loaded with about 300 ng genomic DNA, equivalent to 25,000 to 35,000 T cell genomes. Ten immunoSEQ deep assay plates were used to sequence the unsorted PBMC genomic DNA. Purified libraries were quantified with a Qubit 3.0 fluorometer, sized on a Bioanalyzer 2100, and re-quantified with the KAPA Library Quantification kit. Every immunoSEQ 96-well plate was sequenced on a separate single-read 150-cycle Illumina NextSeq 550 flow cell. On the authors' methods: Because the immunoSEQ output included only junctional sequences and no quality scores, the filtering could not be the same as the filtering used for full-length reads. To assign V/J genes and CDR3, sequences were annotated using PyIR, a Python wrapper for IgBLAST v1.9, with IMGT germline references. Reads were removed for weak V/J assignments (E-value above 1e-6), missing CDR3, stop codons, out-of-frame junctions, or ambiguous translated residues. V3J clonotypes were defined by identical inferred V gene, J gene, and CDR3 amino acid sequence. The percentage overlap between two repertoires was calculated by dividing the number of shared unique clonotypes by the size of the smaller repertoire. Richness of each repertoire was evaluated using RTK rarefaction, the Chao1 estimator, and Recon v2.1 estimates of unobserved clonotypes. The source is immuneACCESS, and TCRdb retained only in-frame sequences with V and J called. Part of the clones is not carried over; for the studies checked, unresolved V genes explain less than half of this, and the remainder is unexplained. The V and J calls and clone size come from that table; D and trimming were worked out from the DNA. The sample table shows about half a million clones, and more than 75% are seen once. Of the sample, around 11% is held by the ten largest clones.

V sheds 6 bases and J sheds 5 bases, leaving 10 bases between their ends. For CDR1 and CDR2, the germline V gene lists ENHRY and SYGVKD. From the cysteine up to the phenylalanine, the CDR3 has a length of 13 residues. Just the 39-base CDR3 DNA is kept, in frame starting at base 1. The donors were healthy, HIV-negative adults with no recently reported acute infections or vaccinations. Every donor was a Caucasian adult residing in Nashville, Tennessee, USA. For unsorted samples, tens of millions of PBMCs were counted, and genomic DNA was extracted using the QIAamp DNA Blood Mini kit. Blood was obtained by leukapheresis, after which PBMCs were separated by Ficoll-Histopaque density gradient centrifugation and cryopreserved in liquid nitrogen vapor phase. As for this clone: The antigen it binds to is not known. Per-base quality was not reported, and no clone a single base away is much larger than it.

This receptor was identified in a woman in her forties in good health. Some clones in this sample may be carry-over from other donors' samples. Rearrangement joined TRBV10-3 to TRBJ2-2; a weak D assignment points to TRBD2 (5 bases agree). Sequenced input: PBMCs. In nucleotides, the sequence is TGTGCCATCAGCCGGGGAGTGACCGGGGAGCTGTTTTTT. Its amino acids are CAISRGVTGELFF.